This entry describes one T cell receptor (beta chain). J gave up 3 bases and V 3 bases, and 13 bases lay outside the gene matches. The CDR3 contains 17 residues. Germline CDR1 and CDR2: SEHNR and FQNEAQ (reference sequence). Assay: immunoSEQ multiplex PCR; the TCRdb copy retains only in-frame clones and omits some. This table has around 2.5 million clones, roughly 93% appearing once. The sample is drawn from a study of shared clonotypes between healthy human individuals. The J gene is TRBJ2-7, the V gene TRBV7-9, with 8 bases lining up with TRBD1. This TCR derives from a man aged 18 to 30 in good health. Some clones in this sample may be carry-over from other donors' samples. The sample was naive CD4+ T cells from PBMCs. As to subset: CD45RA+ positively selected. In DNA, the CDR3 is TGTGCCAGCAGCTTGGGGGCCGGGACAGGCGAACTCTACGAGCAGTACTTC. It yields the protein CASSLGAGTGELYEQYF.